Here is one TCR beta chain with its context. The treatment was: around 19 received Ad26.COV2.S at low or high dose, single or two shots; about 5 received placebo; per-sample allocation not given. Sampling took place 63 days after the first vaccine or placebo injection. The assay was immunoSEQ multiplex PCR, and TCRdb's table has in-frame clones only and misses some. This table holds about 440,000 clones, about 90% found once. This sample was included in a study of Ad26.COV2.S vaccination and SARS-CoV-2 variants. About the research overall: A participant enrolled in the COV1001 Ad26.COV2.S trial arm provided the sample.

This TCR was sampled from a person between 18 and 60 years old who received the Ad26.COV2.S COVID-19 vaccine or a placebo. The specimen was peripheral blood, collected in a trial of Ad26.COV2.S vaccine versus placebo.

CDR3 amino acids: CASREQAFGQETQYF. DNA for the CDR3: TGTGCCAGCCGAGAACAGGCGTTCGGTCAAGAGACCCAGTACTTC. The chain employs TRBV18 and TRBJ2-5; tentative D call: TRBD1 (5 bases). This CDR3 region has 15 residues. Trimming stripped 8 bases from V and 2 bases from J, with 18 bases between. Looked up from germline, CDR1 is KGHSH and CDR2 is LQKENI.